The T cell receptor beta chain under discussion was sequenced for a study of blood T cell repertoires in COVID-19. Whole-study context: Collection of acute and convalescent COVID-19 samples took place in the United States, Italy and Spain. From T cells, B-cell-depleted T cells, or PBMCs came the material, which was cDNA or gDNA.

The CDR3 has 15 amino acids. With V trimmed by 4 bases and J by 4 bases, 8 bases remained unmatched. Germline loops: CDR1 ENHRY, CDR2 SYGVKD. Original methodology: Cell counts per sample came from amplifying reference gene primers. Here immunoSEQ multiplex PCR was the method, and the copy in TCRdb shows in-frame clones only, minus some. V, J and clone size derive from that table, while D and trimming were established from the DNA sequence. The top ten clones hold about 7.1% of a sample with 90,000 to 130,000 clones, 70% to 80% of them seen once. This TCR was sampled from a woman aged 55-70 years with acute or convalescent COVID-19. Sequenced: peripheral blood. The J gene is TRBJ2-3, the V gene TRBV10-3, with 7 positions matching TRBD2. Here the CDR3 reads CAISGGGIAADTQYF. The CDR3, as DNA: TGTGCCATCAGTGGCGGGGGAATAGCTGCAGATACGCAGTATTTT.